This T cell receptor beta chain was retrieved from a study of control samples from healthy donors and cancer patients. This CDR3 has 13 residues. V gave up 3 bases and J gave up 5 bases, with 10 bases separating them. Germline V gene data show CDR1 as MDHEN and CDR2 as SYDVKM. This clone was observed many times. The protocol was immunoSEQ multiplex PCR, while the TCRdb copy is restricted to in-frame clones and leaves out a portion. The table includes about 110,000 clones, roughly 90% detected once. This TCR came from a woman under 30 in good health. The material sequenced was blood. The chain recombines TRBV28 with TRBJ2-5; perhaps TRBD2 as D (5 bases). In DNA, the CDR3 is TGTGCCAGCAGTTTCTTTGGGGAGGAGACCCAGTACTTC. Amino acid sequence: CASSFFGEETQYF.